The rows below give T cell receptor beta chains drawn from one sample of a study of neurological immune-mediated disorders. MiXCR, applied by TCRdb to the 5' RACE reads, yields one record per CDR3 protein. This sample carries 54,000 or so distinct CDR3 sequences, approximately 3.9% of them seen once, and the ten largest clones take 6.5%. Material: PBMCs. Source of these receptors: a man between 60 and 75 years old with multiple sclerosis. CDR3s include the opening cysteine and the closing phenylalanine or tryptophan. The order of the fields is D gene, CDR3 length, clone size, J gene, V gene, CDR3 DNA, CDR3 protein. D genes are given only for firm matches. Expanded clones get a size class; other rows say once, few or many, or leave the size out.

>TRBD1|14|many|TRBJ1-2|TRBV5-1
TGCGCCAGCAGCTTCGCGAGACAGGGGGATGGCTACACCTTC
CASSFARQGDGYTF
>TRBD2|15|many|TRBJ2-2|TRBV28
TGTGCCAGCAATCTAGCGGGAGGGCCTGGCGGGGAGCTGTTTTTT
CASNLAGGPGGELFF
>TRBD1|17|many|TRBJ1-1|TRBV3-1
TGTGCCAGCAGCCAAGATCGATTTGGGACAGGGGTGACTGAAGCTTTCTTT
CASSQDRFGTGVTEAFF
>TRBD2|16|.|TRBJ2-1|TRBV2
TGTGCCAGCGGACTTTTAGCGGGAGGATCCTACAATGAGCAGTTCTTC
CASGLLAGGSYNEQFF
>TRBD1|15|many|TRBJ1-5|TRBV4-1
TGCGCCAGCAGCCAGCCGGACAGGGTGGATCAGCCCCAGCATTTT
CASSQPDRVDQPQHF
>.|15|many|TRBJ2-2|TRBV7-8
TGTGCCAGCAGCTCCCGGCCGTCCAACACCGGGGAGCTGTTTTTT
CASSSRPSNTGELFF
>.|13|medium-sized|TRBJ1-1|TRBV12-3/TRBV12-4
TGTGCCAGCAGTCCCAGGGGGAACACTGAAGCTTTCTTT
CASSPRGNTEAFF
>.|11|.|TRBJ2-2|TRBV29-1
TGCAGCGGCGGAAATGCCGGGGAGCTGTTTTTT
CSGGNAGELFF
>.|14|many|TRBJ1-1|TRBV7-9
TGTGCCAGCAGCCTAAATCAGGGGAACACTGAAGCTTTCTTT
CASSLNQGNTEAFF
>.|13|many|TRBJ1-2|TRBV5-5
TGTGCCAGCAGCTGGGGCCCTGAAAATGGCTACACCTTC
CASSWGPENGYTF
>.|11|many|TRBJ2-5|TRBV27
TGTGCCAGCAGAACAGGGGAGACCCAGTACTTC
CASRTGETQYF
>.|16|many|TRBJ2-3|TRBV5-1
TGCGCCAGCAGCCTGAGGACGTTAACGAGCACAGATACGCAGTATTTT
CASSLRTLTSTDTQYF
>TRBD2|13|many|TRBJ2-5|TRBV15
TGTGTCACCAGAGGGGAGGGTAAAGAGACCCAGTACTTC
CVTRGEGKETQYF
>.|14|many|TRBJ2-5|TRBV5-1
TGCGCCAGCAGCATCCAGGGGCGAGGGGAGACCCAGTACTTC
CASSIQGRGETQYF
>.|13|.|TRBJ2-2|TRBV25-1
TGTGCCAGCAGTGAGGAGAACACCGGGGAGCTGTTTTTT
CASSEENTGELFF
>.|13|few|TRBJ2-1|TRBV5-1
TGCGCCAGCAGATCTACTAGGAACAATGAGCAGTTCTTC
CASRSTRNNEQFF
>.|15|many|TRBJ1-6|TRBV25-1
TGTGCCAGCAGTGAATCCCCGGGTACTAATTCACCCCTCCACTTT
CASSESPGTNSPLHF
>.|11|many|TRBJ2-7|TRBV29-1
TGCAGCGTTGGGAGCGTCTACGAGCAGTACTTC
CSVGSVYEQYF
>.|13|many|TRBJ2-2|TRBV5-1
TGCGCCAGCAGCTATACGGTATCCGGGGAGCTGTTTTTT
CASSYTVSGELFF
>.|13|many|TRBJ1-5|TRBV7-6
TGTGCCAGCAGTCTGACGGGCAATCAGCCCCAGCATTTT
CASSLTGNQPQHF
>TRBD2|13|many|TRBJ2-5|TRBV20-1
TGCAGTGCTATAGCGGGAAAAGGAGAGACCCAGTACTTC
CSAIAGKGETQYF
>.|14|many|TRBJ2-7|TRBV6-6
TGTGCCAGCAGAGCCTCACAACAGGGCAGCGAGCAGTACTTC
CASRASQQGSEQYF
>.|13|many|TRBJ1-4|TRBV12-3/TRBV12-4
TGTGCCAGCAGTTTCCGGGGGTATGAAAAACTGTTTTTT
CASSFRGYEKLFF
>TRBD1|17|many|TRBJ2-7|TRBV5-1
TGCGCCAGCAGCTTTATCCCAGGACAGGGGGCCGGTGGCGAGCAGTACTTC
CASSFIPGQGAGGEQYF
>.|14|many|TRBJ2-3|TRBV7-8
TGTGCCAGCAGCACCCTAGGAGGGCTAGATACGCAGTATTTT
CASSTLGGLDTQYF
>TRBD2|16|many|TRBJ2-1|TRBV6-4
TGTGCCAGCAGCGAAACTTCTAGCGGGGGCCACAATGAGCAGTTCTTC
CASSETSSGGHNEQFF
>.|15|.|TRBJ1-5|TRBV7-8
TGTGCCAGCAGCTTAACGCCAGGACTAAATCAGCCCCAGCATTTT
CASSLTPGLNQPQHF
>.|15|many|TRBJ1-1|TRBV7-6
TGTGCCAGCAGCCCCTCCTCGGACAGGAACACTGAAGCTTTCTTT
CASSPSSDRNTEAFF
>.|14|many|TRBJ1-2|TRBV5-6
TGTGCCAGCAGCCCGGAGATGGGTGCATATGGCTACACCTTC
CASSPEMGAYGYTF
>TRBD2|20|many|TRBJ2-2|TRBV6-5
TGTGCCAGCAGTTACGGTGTTCGACTAGCGGGGGGGCTAAGCGCCGGGGAGCTGTTTTTT
CASSYGVRLAGGLSAGELFF
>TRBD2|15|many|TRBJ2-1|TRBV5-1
TGCGCCAGCAGCTTCCGGACTAGCGGGGGGAATGAGCAGTTCTTC
CASSFRTSGGNEQFF
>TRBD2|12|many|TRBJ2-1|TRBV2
TGTGCCAGCGGGACTAGCGGTAGGGAGCAGTTCTTC
CASGTSGREQFF
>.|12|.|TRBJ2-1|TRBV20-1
TGCAGTGCGATACTAGAGATAAGGGAGCAGTTCTTC
CSAILEIREQFF
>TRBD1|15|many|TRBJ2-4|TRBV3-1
TGTGCCAGCAGCCAGGATCCGGGACAGGGAAACATTCAGTACTTC
CASSQDPGQGNIQYF
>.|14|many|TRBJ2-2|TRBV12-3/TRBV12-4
TGTGCCAGCAGAAGCCCCGGGGCCGCCGGGGAGCTGTTTTTT
CASRSPGAAGELFF
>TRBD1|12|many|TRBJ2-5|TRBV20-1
TGCAGAGGACAGGGGGCCTCAGAGACCCAGTACTTC
CRGQGASETQYF
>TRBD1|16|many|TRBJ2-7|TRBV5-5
TGTGCCAGCAGCTTGGGACAGGACAGGATAAGTCAAGAGCAGTACTTC
CASSLGQDRISQEQYF
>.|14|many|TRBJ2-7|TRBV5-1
TGCGCCAGCAGCGAAACCGGGACAATCTACGAGCAGTACTTC
CASSETGTIYEQYF
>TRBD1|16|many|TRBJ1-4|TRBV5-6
TGTGCCAGCAGCGGACAGGGGATTCAAACTAATGAAAAACTGTTTTTT
CASSGQGIQTNEKLFF
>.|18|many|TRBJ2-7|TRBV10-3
TGTGCCATCAGTGAGGGGACTACTATCCAGGGGGATGGTGACGAGCAGTACTTC
CAISEGTTIQGDGDEQYF
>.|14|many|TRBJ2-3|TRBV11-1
TGTGCCAGCAGCTTAGACGGACGCACAGATACGCAGTATTTT
CASSLDGRTDTQYF
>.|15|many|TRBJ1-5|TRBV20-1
TGCAGTGCTAGAGATCGACACTCCCGGGGTTTGCCCCAGCATTTT
CSARDRHSRGLPQHF
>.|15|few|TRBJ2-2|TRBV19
TGTGCCAGTAGTATAGTCGGGGGTGGCACCGGGGAGCTGTTTTTT
CASSIVGGGTGELFF
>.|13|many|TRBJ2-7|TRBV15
TGTGCCACCAGCCCCCAGGGACAAGCGGCGCAGTACTTC
CATSPQGQAAQYF
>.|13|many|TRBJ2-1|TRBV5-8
TGTGCCAGCAGCTTCGGGGGTTACAATGAGCAGTTCTTC
CASSFGGYNEQFF
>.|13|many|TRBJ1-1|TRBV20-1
TGCAGTGCTGAGCGGACGGTGAACACTGAAGCTTTCTTT
CSAERTVNTEAFF
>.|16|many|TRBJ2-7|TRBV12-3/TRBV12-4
TGTGCCAGCACTTCAGCCGGGTTCTCACCCGGATACGAGCAGTACTTC
CASTSAGFSPGYEQYF
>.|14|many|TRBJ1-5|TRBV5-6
TGTGCCAGCAGCCGGCTGAATAGCAATCAGCCCCAGCATTTT
CASSRLNSNQPQHF
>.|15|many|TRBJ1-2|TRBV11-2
TGTGCCAGCAGCCCCTTCCCAGACTCACACTATGGCTACACCTTC
CASSPFPDSHYGYTF
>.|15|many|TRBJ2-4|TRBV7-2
TGTGCCAGCAGCTTACCGACTGAAGCCAAAAACATTCAGTACTTC
CASSLPTEAKNIQYF
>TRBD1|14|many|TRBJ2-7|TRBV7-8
TGTGCCAGCAGCCCCTGGACAGGGGCGGACGAGCAGTACTTC
CASSPWTGADEQYF
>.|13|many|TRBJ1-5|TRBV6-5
TGTGCCAGCAGTTACAGGTTTAATCAGCCCCAGCATTTT
CASSYRFNQPQHF